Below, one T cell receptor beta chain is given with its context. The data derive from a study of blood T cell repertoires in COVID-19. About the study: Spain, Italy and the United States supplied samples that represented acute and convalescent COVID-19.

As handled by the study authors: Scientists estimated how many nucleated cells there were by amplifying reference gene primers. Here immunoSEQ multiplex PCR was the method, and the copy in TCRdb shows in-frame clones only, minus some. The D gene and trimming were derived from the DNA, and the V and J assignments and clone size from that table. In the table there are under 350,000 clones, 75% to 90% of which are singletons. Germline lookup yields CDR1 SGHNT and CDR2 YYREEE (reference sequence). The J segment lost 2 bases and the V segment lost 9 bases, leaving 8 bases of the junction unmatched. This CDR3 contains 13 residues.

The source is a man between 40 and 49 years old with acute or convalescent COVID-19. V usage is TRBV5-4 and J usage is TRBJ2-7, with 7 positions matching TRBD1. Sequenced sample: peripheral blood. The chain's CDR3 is CATRQGPAYEQYF. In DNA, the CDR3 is TGTGCCACCCGACAGGGACCCGCCTACGAGCAGTACTTC.